This TCR beta chain is from a study of T cell changes during pregnancy in multiple sclerosis. Only in-frame clones appear in the TCRdb table, and some are missing; sequencing was by immunoSEQ multiplex PCR. This sample yields some 87,000 clones, of which 80% to 95% are seen a single time; roughly 3% belongs to the top ten. The V and J ends lost 7 bases and 6 bases, in that order; junction bases with no gene match: 9. This CDR3 has 15 amino acids. CDR1 SGHVS and CDR2 FQNEAQ come from the germline V gene. This clonotype was sampled from a female donor with multiple sclerosis, enrolled in a pregnancy study. The V gene is TRBV7-8, the J gene TRBJ2-7; TRBD2 matches at 13 bases. The sample was peripheral blood, taken in the first trimester of pregnancy. The CDR3 DNA follows: TGTGCCAGCATCGCCAGGACTAGCGGGAGTAGCGAGCAGTACTTC. As protein: CASIARTSGSSEQYF. The whole variable domain, filled in from reference TRBV7-8 and TRBJ2-7, reads GAGVSQSPRYKVAKRGQDVALRCDPISGHVSLFWYQQALGQGPEFLTYFQNEAQLDKSGLPSDRFFAERPEGSVSTLKIQRTQQEDSAVYLCASIARTSGSSEQYFGPGTRLTVT.